This TCR beta chain is drawn from a study of metastatic and nonmetastatic thyroid tumors. Study-level information: Peripheral blood and tumor or nodule samples from malignant and benign thyroid patients were compared. Overall study results and limits: Benign nodules were reported to have significantly lower TCR beta diversity than malignant thyroid tumors, in blood and tumor.

The CDR3 length is 15 residues. V lost 0 bases, J lost 0 bases, and 8 bases lay in between. As concerns this clone: The target antigen is unknown.

Thyroid surgery was preceded by no treatment in any patient. TCRdb re-called clones via MiXCR from the PCR reads. The sample contains approximately 23,000 clones, less than 40% of which appear only once. The TCR was taken from a male donor with papillary thyroid cancer or a benign thyroid nodule (not recorded which). Some clones in this sample may be carry-over from other donors' samples. The chain uses TRBV12-3 or TRBV12-4 and TRBJ1-1, with D possibly being TRBD1 (5 bases). Sample: blood. The CDR3 region is CASSLAGRLNTEAFF. The CDR3 DNA is TGTGCCAGCAGTTTAGCGGGACGTTTGAACACTGAAGCTTTCTTT.